This T cell receptor (beta chain) was found in a study of cytomegalovirus exposure and HLA in healthy donors. The study's findings and limits: Common viral pathogens were later found to be apparently linked to several of the most significant clusters. A likely sequencing artifact accounted for one observed cluster of highly shared sequence variants.

This clone turned up a few times. Its antigen is unknown. Primers: 60 Vbeta forward and 13 Jbeta reverse. Data came from immunoSEQ multiplex PCR; TCRdb stores just in-frame clones and leaves some out. The sample lists hundreds of thousands of clones; over 60% were seen once. Deletions cut 1 base from V and 5 bases from J, with 5 bases between. The CDR3 has 13 amino acids. The V gene's germline CDR1 is KGHSH and CDR2 LQKENI. V and J are TRBV18 and TRBJ2-2; a possible D gene is TRBD1 (5 bases). Sequencing input: PBMCs. The receptor's source is a male donor in good health and CMV-seronegative. The CDR3 sequence is CASSPQGTGELFF. The CDR3 DNA is TGTGCCAGCTCACCACAGGGGACCGGGGAGCTGTTTTTT.